The rows below give T cell receptor beta chains drawn from one sample of a study of PD-1 blockade in mismatch repair-deficient tumors. TCRdb keeps only in-frame clones here, not all; method: immunoSEQ multiplex PCR. The sample has 65,000 to 80,000 clones, 78% seen once. The material was peripheral blood, obtained 2 weeks after starting pembrolizumab. The receptors stem from an adult with mismatch repair-deficient cancer. The CDR3 runs from the conserved cysteine through the conserved F or W. A D gene is named only where the DNA matches it firmly. Clone size is given for some rows only: seen once, a few or many times, or a class if the clone is expanded.

CASSIGRGDGYTF	TRBV19	TRBJ1-2	-	-
CASSAYRGEAFF	TRBV7-9	TRBJ1-1	-	TRBD1
CASTDRGEDYGYTF	TRBV25-1	TRBJ1-2	few	-
CASSVASGASYEQYF	TRBV9	TRBJ2-7	-	TRBD2
CASSVGGVEPYEQYF	TRBV9	TRBJ2-7	-	-
CASSTTVHEQYF	TRBV6-6	TRBJ2-7	-	-
CASSPLPTGTFQETQYF	TRBV14	TRBJ2-5	many	-
CASSSRYLYEQYF	TRBV7-9	TRBJ2-7	-	-
CASSLSRLPYNEQFF	TRBV5-1	TRBJ2-1	-	-
CASSLRRGRSYNEQFF	TRBV5-4	TRBJ2-1	once	-
CASSTGENQPQHF	TRBV6-5	TRBJ1-5	-	TRBD1
CASSHRLAGGPVQYF	TRBV23-1	TRBJ2-7	-	TRBD2
CASRRYEQYF	TRBV2	TRBJ2-7	-	-
CASSGGGTADGYTF	TRBV9	TRBJ1-2	-	TRBD1
CASSLSRMGTGLIEAFF	TRBV7-9	TRBJ1-1	-	TRBD1
CASSADTGGRNGYTF	TRBV5-1	TRBJ1-2	-	TRBD1
CASSPGTRLAKNIQYF	TRBV4-1	TRBJ2-4	-	-
CASSEGLYYEQYF	TRBV6-1	TRBJ2-7	-	-
CASSPSGTHNEKLFF	TRBV5-6	TRBJ1-4	-	-
CAWRTDPSYEQYF	TRBV30	TRBJ2-7	-	-
CASMSRFEMNTEAFF	TRBV19	TRBJ1-1	-	-
CASSPLPGGLNTEAFF	TRBV18	TRBJ1-1	-	TRBD1
CASSDDRESYF	TRBV5-4	TRBJ2-4	-	-
CSAERNEQFF	TRBV29-1	TRBJ2-1	-	-
CASSLVFIRTLIDRGYTF	TRBV5-8	TRBJ1-2	-	-
CAITKGLAGSNTGELFF	TRBV10-3	TRBJ2-2	-	TRBD2
CAWSVGHDNEKLFF	TRBV30	TRBJ1-4	-	-
CASRSLGGITETQYF	TRBV27	TRBJ2-5	once	-
CASSLGGQSSGDTQYF	TRBV11-3	TRBJ2-3	few	-
CAWSLSGLNQPQHF	TRBV30	TRBJ1-5	-	-
CASKPLANTDTQYF	TRBV6-1	TRBJ2-3	-	TRBD2
CASSISGDGANVLTF	TRBV19	TRBJ2-6	once	TRBD2
CATSRGPLPNNEQFF	TRBV15	TRBJ2-1	-	-
CASSLPTNQQFF	TRBV7-9	TRBJ2-1	-	-
CASSPRQGTETQYF	TRBV19	TRBJ2-5	-	TRBD1
CASSPRAGERMNTEAFF	TRBV18	TRBJ1-1	many	-
CASTPSWGGYQPQHF	TRBV6-5	TRBJ1-5	-	-
CASSIKNTGELFF	TRBV7-8	TRBJ2-2	-	-
CATSRDQMNTEAFF	TRBV15	TRBJ1-1	once	-
CAWSVRGAQETQYF	TRBV30	TRBJ2-5	-	-
CASRWGDRARETQYF	TRBV6-5	TRBJ2-5	few	TRBD1
CASGIGGRGTDTQYF	TRBV12-5	TRBJ2-3	-	-
CASRQGANTEAFF	TRBV6-1	TRBJ1-1	-	TRBD1
CASSRPGPEAFF	TRBV4-1	TRBJ1-1	few	-
CASSKRASGGYNEQFF	TRBV7-3	TRBJ2-1	-	TRBD2
CASKVTGAERANTEAFF	TRBV5-1	TRBJ1-1	-	TRBD1
CASSSETGREQFF	TRBV7-2	TRBJ2-1	-	TRBD2
CASQRQSFYNEQFF	TRBV5-6	TRBJ2-1	-	-